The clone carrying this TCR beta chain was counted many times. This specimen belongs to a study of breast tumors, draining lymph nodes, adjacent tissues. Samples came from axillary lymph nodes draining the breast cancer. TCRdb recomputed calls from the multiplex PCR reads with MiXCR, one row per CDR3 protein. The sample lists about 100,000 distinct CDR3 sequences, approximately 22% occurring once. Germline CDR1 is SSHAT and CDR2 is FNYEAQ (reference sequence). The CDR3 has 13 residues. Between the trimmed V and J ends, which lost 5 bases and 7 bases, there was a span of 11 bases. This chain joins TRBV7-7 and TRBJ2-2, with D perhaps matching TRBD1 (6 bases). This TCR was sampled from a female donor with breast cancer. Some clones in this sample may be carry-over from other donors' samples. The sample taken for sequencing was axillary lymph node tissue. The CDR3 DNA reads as TGTGCCAGCAGCGCCAGGGGCGACGGGGAGCTGTTTTTT. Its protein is CASSARGDGELFF.